Described below is a single TCR beta chain sequence and its context. CDR3 size: 15 residues. Germline CDR1 KGHDR, CDR2 SFDVKD. The J segment lost 5 bases and the V segment lost 0 bases, leaving 5 bases of the junction unmatched. The data derive from a study of blood T cell repertoires in COVID-19. Looking at the study overall: Nucleic acid was either cDNA or gDNA, and it came from T cells, B-cell-depleted T cells, or PBMCs.

Study members were between about 18 and 90 years old and lived in fewer than 30 US regions. Cohort allocation depended upon clinical history that participants reported. Sequencing was performed with immunoSEQ multiplex PCR; in TCRdb, only in-frame clones are kept and a portion is missing. The table lists about 220,000 clones, about 83% of them singletons. This sequence joins TRBV24-1 and TRBJ2-7; 8 positions agree with TRBD2. This receptor was identified in a middle-aged woman who had been exposed to COVID-19. The specimen sequenced was PBMCs or T cells enriched from blood (not recorded which). The CDR3 sequence: CATSDLAGGTNEQYF. Written as DNA, the CDR3 is TGTGCCACCAGTGATTTGGCGGGGGGCACGAACGAGCAGTACTTC.